Listed below are T cell receptor beta chains from one sample, sequenced in a study of OX40 agonist ivuxolimab in advanced cancers. Using immunoSEQ multiplex PCR, the repertoire was profiled, and TCRdb retains in-frame clones only, with some absent. The sample includes over 65,000 clones, 90% to 95% of them seen just once. The sample in question was CD4+ or CD8+ T cells sorted from blood, obtained in a trial of the OX40 agonist ivuxolimab. Source of these receptors: an adult with an advanced solid tumor such as melanoma, head and neck, liver or kidney cancer. The CDR3 runs from the conserved cysteine through the conserved F or W. D genes are given only for firm matches. Some rows have no size entry. The others give once, few or many, or a class for an expanded clone.

>TRBD2|17|TRBV18|-|TRBJ2-5
TGTGCCAGCTCACTCTTCCCTAGCGGGGGGTACCAAGAGACCCAGTACTTC
CASSLFPSGGYQETQYF
>-|15|TRBV5-5|-|TRBJ1-2
TGTGCCAGCAGCTTGGAGATTGGACAGCTCTATGGCTACACCTTC
CASSLEIGQLYGYTF
>TRBD1|14|TRBV9|few|TRBJ1-1
TGTGCCAGCAGCGTGATGACAGGGGGCACTGAAGCTTTCTTT
CASSVMTGGTEAFF
>TRBD1|14|TRBV5-1|-|TRBJ2-2
TGCGCCAGCAACCTGGGACAGCCGGCCGGGGAGCTGTTTTTT
CASNLGQPAGELFF
>TRBD2|17|TRBV6-1|-|TRBJ2-3
TGTGCCAGCAGTGAGGGTAGCGGGGGGACAAACACAGATACGCAGTATTTT
CASSEGSGGTNTDTQYF
>-|14|TRBV7-2|-|TRBJ1-5
TGTGCCAGCAGCTTAGGGGGTTCGGGTCAGCCCCAGCATTTT
CASSLGGSGQPQHF
>TRBD2|16|TRBV5-1|once|TRBJ2-3
TGCGCCAGCAGCTTGGGAGCGGGAGTTTTGACAGATACGCAGTATTTT
CASSLGAGVLTDTQYF
>TRBD1|18|TRBV4-3|-|TRBJ2-1
TGCGCCAGCAGCCGCACAACTTTAGGGACAGGCTCCTACAATGAGCAGTTCTTC
CASSRTTLGTGSYNEQFF
>TRBD2|18|TRBV18|-|TRBJ2-4
TGTGCCAGCTCACCAACTAGCGGGGCTTTAACAGCCAAAAACATTCAGTACTTC
CASSPTSGALTAKNIQYF
>-|14|TRBV15|-|TRBJ2-5
TGTGCCACCAGCAGAGATCTGACCCAAGAGACCCAGTACTTC
CATSRDLTQETQYF
>TRBD2|18|TRBV5-1|-|TRBJ2-3
TGCGCCAGCAGCTTTAGCGGGGGGGCCTTGGGTGGCACAGATACGCAGTATTTT
CASSFSGGALGGTDTQYF
>-|13|TRBV5-1|-|TRBJ1-1
TGCGCCAGCAGCAAGGAGGGGAAGACTGAAGCTTTCTTT
CASSKEGKTEAFF
>TRBD2|18|TRBV25-1|-|TRBJ2-2
TGTGCCAGCAGACCACTAGCGGGAAGGGATGCGAACACCGGGGAGCTGTTTTTT
CASRPLAGRDANTGELFF
>TRBD1|15|TRBV11-2|-|TRBJ2-3
TGTGCCAGCAGCTTGGGGGGACAGGGGTGGGATACGCAGTATTTT
CASSLGGQGWDTQYF
>-|12|TRBV30|few|TRBJ1-4
TGTGCCTGGAACGCCCAGAAGGGGAAACTGTTTTTT
CAWNAQKGKLFF
>-|15|TRBV5-1|once|TRBJ2-3
TGCGCCAGCAGCTTGGACGCGGTCAGCACAGATACGCAGTATTTT
CASSLDAVSTDTQYF
>TRBD2|16|TRBV6-4|-|TRBJ2-1
TGTGCCAGCAGTGAAAGGCTAGCGGGATTTATCAATGAGCAGTTCTTC
CASSERLAGFINEQFF
>-|12|TRBV2|-|TRBJ2-7
TGTGCCAGCACCGCAGACTCCTACGAGCAGTACTTC
CASTADSYEQYF
>TRBD2|15|TRBV7-2|-|TRBJ2-1
TGTGCCAGCAGCTTACAAGCGGGAGAATACAATGAGCAGTTCTTC
CASSLQAGEYNEQFF
>-|12|TRBV5-4|-|TRBJ1-2
TGTGCCAGCAGCTTGAGTTTCTCGGGCTACACCTTC
CASSLSFSGYTF
>TRBD1|14|TRBV7-2|-|TRBJ2-7
TGTGCCAGCAGCCTGACGGACAGGGAGAGGGAGCAGTACTTC
CASSLTDREREQYF
>TRBD1|16|TRBV7-9|-|TRBJ1-5
TGTGCCAGCAGTTCCGGGACAGTTAATAGCAATCAGCCCCAGCATTTT
CASSSGTVNSNQPQHF
>-|15|TRBV16|-|TRBJ2-7
TGTGCCAGCAGCCAATCCATGGACATGTACTACGAGCAGTACTTC
CASSQSMDMYYEQYF
>-|11|TRBV2|once|TRBJ2-1
TGTGCCAGCAGCGCGACTTCTGGGCGGTTCTTC
CASSATSGRFF
>-|15|TRBV7-9|-|TRBJ1-1
TGTGCCAGCAGCTCTGATAAGTGGGTCCGGACTGAAGCTTTCTTT
CASSSDKWVRTEAFF
>-|17|TRBV2|-|TRBJ2-6
TGTGCCAGCAGTGATACTAAGGGCCAGGGGGGGGCCAACGTCCTGACTTTC
CASSDTKGQGGANVLTF
>-|15|TRBV10-3|-|TRBJ2-3
TGTGCCATCAGTGAGTCGGTAACGGGAGCGGATACGCAGTATTTT
CAISESVTGADTQYF